A single count supports the clone carrying this T cell receptor beta chain. What it binds is not known. This sample also contains other DNA sequences that code for the same CDR3. Primers included in the PCR were 60 Vbeta and 13 Jbeta primers. Assay used: immunoSEQ multiplex PCR; TCRdb lists only in-frame clones, some missing. The sample includes approximately 140,000 clones, roughly 76% of them seen just once. These data come from a study of cytomegalovirus exposure and HLA in healthy donors. Study results and caveats: Earlier analysis yielded a pattern in which most TCR beta V segments were productive about 90% or about 30% of the time.

Germline trimming cut 6 bases from V and 6 bases from J; bases unmatched to any gene: 7. The germline V gene has CDR1 MNHEY and CDR2 SMNVEV (reference sequence). This CDR3 region has 15 residues. The clonotype comes from a human donor in good health. V and J are TRBV27 and TRBJ1-5; 11 nucleotides line up with TRBD1. Sequencing was performed on PBMCs. The CDR3 DNA follows: TGTGCCAGCAGCCGCGGACAGGGGGCGATTCAGCCCCAGCATTTT. Encoded protein: CASSRGQGAIQPQHF.